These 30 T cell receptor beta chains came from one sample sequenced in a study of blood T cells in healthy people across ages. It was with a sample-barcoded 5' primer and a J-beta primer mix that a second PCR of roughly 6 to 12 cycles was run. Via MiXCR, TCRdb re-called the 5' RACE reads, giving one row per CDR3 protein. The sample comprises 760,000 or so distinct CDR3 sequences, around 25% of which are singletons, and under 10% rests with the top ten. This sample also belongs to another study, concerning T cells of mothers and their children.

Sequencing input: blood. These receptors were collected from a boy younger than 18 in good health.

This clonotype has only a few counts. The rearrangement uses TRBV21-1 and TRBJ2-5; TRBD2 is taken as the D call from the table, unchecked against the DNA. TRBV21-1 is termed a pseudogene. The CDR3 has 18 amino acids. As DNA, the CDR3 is TGTGCCAGCAGCAAGGGCCCACCGTGTCTCGCGGCACAAGAGACCCAGTACTTC. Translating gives CASSKGPPCLAAQETQYF.

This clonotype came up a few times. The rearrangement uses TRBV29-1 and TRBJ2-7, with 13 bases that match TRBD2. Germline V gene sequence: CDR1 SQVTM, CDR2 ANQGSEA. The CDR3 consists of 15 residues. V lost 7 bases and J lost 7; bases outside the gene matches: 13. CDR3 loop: CSAGTSGDEGSEQYF. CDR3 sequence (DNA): TGCAGCGCTGGGACTAGCGGGGATGAAGGGTCTGAGCAGTACTTC.

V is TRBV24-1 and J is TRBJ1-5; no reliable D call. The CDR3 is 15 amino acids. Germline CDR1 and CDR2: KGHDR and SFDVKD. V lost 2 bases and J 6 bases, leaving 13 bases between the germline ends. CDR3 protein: CATSDSKPGGQPQHF. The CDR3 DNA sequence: TGTGCCACCAGTGATTCGAAACCCGGAGGTCAGCCCCAGCATTTT.

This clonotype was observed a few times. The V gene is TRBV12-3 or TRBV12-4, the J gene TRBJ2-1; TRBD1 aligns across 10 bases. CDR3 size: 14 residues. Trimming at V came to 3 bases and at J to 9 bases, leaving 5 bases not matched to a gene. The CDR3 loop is CASSLTGTGVEQFF. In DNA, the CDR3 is TGTGCCAGCAGTTTGACCGGGACAGGGGTTGAGCAGTTCTTC.

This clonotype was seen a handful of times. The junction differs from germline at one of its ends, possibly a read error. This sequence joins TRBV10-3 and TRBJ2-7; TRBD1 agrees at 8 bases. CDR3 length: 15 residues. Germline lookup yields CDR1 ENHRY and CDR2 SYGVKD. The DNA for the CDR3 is TGCGCCATCAGCCCCGGACAGGGTAGGGCCTACGAGCAGTACTTC. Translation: CAISPGQGRAYEQYF.

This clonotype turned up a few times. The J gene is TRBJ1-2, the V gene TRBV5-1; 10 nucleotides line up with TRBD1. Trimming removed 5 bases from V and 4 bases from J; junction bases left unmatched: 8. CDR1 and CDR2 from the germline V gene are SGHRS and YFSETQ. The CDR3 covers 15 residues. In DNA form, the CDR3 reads TGCGCCAGCAGTTCCGGGACAGGGGTCCTCTATGGCTACACCTTC. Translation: CASSSGTGVLYGYTF.

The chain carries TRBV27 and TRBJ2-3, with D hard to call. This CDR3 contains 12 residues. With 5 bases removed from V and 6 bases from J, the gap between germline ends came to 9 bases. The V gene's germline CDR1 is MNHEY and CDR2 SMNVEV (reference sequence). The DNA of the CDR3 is TGTGCCAGCAGTCCCAAGTGGGATACGCAGTATTTT. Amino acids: CASSPKWDTQYF.

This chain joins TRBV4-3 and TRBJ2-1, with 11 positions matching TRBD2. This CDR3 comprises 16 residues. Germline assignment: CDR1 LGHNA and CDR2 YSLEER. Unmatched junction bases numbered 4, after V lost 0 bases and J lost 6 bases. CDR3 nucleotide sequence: TGCGCCAGCAGCCAAGATAGACTAGCGGGGTTCAATGAGCAGTTCTTC. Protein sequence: CASSQDRLAGFNEQFF.

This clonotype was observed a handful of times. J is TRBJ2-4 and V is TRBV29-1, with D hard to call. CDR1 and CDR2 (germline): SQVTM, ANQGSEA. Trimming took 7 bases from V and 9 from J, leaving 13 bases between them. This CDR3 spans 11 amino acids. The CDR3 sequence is CSASAGGIQYF. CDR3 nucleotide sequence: TGCAGCGCCTCGGCCGGCGGCATTCAGTACTTC.

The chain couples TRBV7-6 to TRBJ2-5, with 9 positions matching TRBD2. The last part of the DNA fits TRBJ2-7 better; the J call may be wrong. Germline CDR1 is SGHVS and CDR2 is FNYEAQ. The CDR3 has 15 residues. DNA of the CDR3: TGTGCCAGCAGCTATAATAGCGGGAGCAAGCACGAGCAGTACTTC. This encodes CASSYNSGSKHEQYF.

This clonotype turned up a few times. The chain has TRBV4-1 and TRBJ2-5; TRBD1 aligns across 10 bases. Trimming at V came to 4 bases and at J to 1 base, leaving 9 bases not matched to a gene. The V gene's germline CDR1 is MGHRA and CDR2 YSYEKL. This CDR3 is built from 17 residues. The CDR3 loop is CASSPGTGVSSQETQYF. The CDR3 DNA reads TGCGCCAGCAGCCCGGGGACAGGGGTCTCTTCCCAAGAGACCCAGTACTTC.

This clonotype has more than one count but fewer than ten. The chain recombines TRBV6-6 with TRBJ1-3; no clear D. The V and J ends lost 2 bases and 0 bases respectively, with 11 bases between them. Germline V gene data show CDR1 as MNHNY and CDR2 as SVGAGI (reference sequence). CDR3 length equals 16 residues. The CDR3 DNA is TGTGCCAGCAGTTACCCCCTAGTGGGCTCTGGAAACACCATATATTTT. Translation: CASSYPLVGSGNTIYF.

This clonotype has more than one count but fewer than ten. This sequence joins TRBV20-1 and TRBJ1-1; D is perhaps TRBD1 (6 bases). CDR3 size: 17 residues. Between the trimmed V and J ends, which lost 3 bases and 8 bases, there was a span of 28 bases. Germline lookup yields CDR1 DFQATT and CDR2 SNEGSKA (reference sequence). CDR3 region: CSASRPGATSLNTEAFF. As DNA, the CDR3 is TGCAGTGCTAGCCGTCCGGGGGCGACAAGTTTGAATACGGAAGCTTTCTTT.

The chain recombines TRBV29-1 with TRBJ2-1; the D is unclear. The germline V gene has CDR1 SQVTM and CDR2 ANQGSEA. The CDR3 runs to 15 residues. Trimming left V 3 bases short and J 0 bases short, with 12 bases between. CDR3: CSVDPAFSSYNEQFF. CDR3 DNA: TGCAGCGTTGACCCAGCATTCAGCTCCTACAATGAGCAGTTCTTC.

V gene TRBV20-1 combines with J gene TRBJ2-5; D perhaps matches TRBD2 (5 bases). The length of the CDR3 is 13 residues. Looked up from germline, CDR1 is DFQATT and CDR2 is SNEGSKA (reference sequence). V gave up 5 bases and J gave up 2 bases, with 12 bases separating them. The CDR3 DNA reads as TGCAGTGCTCTCGGACTCAAACAAGAGACCCAGTACTTC. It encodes CSALGLKQETQYF.

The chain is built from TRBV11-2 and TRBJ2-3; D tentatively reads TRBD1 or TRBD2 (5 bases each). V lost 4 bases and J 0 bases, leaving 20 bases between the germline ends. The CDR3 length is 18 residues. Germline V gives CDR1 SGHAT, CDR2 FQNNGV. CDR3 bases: TGTGCCAGCAGCTCGATCGGGACGGGCCTCACGAGCACAGATACGCAGTATTTT. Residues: CASSSIGTGLTSTDTQYF.

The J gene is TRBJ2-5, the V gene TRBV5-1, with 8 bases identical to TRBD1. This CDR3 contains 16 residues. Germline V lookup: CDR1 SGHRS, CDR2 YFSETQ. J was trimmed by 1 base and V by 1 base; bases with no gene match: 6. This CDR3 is CASSLIGTGPQETQYF. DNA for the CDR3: TGCGCCAGCAGCTTGATCGGGACAGGACCCCAAGAGACCCAGTACTTC.

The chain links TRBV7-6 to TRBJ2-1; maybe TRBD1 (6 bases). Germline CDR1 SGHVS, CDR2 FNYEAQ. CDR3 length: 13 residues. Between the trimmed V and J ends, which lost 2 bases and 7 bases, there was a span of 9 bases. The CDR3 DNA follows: TGTGCCAGCAGCTTATCCACAGGGAATGAGCAGTTCTTC. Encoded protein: CASSLSTGNEQFF. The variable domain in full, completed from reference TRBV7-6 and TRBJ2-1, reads GAGVSQSPRYKVTKRGQDVALRCDPISGHVSLYWYRQALGQGPEFLTYFNYEAQQDKSGLPNDRFSAERPEGSISTLTIQRTEQRDSAMYRCASSLSTGNEQFFGPGTRLTVL.

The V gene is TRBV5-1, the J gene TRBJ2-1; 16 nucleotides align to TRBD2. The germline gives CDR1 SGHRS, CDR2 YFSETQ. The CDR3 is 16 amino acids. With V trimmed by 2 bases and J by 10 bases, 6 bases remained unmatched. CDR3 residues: CASSLGTSGRGAEQFF. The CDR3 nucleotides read TGCGCCAGCAGCTTAGGGACTAGCGGGAGGGGAGCGGAGCAGTTCTTC.

In DNA form, the CDR3 reads TGCAGCGTTGAAGCCCCGGGGCGTACCTACAATGAGCAGTTCTTC. Its translation is CSVEAPGRTYNEQFF. The V call is TRBV29-1, the J call TRBJ2-1, with D perhaps TRBD1 or TRBD2 (5 bases each). CDR1 is SQVTM, CDR2 ANQGSEA, per germline. Trimming removed 1 base at V and 2 bases at J, with 12 bases between. This CDR3 spans 15 amino acids.

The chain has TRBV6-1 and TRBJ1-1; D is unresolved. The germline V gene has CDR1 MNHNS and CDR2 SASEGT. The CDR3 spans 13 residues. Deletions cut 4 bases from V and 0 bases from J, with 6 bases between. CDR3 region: CASSGSLNTEAFF. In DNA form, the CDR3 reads TGTGCCAGCAGTGGGAGCCTGAACACTGAAGCTTTCTTT.

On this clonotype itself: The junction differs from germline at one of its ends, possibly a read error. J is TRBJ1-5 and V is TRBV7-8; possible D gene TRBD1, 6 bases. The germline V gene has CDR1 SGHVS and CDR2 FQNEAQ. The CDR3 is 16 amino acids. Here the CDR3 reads CAGSLGQTLSNQPQHF. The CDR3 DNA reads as TGTGCCGGCAGCCTAGGACAGACACTAAGCAATCAGCCCCAGCATTTT.

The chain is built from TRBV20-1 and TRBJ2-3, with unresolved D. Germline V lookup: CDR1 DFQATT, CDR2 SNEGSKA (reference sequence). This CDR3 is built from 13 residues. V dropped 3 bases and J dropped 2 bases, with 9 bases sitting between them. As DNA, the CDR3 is TGCAGTGCTAGTCATCCCTACACAGATACGCAGTATTTT. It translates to CSASHPYTDTQYF.

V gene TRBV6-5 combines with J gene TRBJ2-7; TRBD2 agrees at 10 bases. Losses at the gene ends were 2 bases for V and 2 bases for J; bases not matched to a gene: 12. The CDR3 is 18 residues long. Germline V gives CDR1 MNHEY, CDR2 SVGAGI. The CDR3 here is CASSYAGTSDPLTYEQYF. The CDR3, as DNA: TGTGCCAGCAGTTACGCCGGGACTAGCGATCCCCTAACCTACGAGCAGTACTTC.

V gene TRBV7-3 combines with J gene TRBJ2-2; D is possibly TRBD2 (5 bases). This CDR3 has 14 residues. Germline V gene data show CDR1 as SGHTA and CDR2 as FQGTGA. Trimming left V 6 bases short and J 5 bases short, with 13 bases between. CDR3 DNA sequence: TGTGCCAGCAGGGTGAATCGGGGAACCGGGGAGCTGTTTTTT. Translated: CASRVNRGTGELFF.

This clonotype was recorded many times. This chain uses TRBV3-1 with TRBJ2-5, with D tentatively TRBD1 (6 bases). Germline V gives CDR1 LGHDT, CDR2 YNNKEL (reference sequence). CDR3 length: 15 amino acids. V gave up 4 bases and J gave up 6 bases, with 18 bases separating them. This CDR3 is CASSPTTGIGKTQYF. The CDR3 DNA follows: TGTGCCAGCAGCCCTACTACAGGGATCGGAAAGACCCAGTACTTC.

The CDR3 nucleotides are TGTGCCAGCTCACCACCCAGCGGGGGGCACAATGAGCAGTTCTTC. Translating it yields CASSPPSGGHNEQFF. V and J are TRBV18 and TRBJ2-5; 9 positions agree with TRBD2. The J call is uncertain, as TRBJ2-1 better fits the DNA end. The CDR3 is 15 amino acids. Germline CDR1 reads KGHSH; CDR2 reads LQKENI.

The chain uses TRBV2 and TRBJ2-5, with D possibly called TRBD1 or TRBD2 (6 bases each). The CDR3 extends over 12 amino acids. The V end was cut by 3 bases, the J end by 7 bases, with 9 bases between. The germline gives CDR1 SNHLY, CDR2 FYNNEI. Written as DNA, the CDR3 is TGTGCCAGCAGTGATGAGGGGGGGACCCAGTACTTC. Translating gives CASSDEGGTQYF.

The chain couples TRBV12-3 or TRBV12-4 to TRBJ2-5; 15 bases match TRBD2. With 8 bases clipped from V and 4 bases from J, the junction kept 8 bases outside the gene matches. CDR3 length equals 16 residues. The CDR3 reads CASGRGLAGGPETQYF. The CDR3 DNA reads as TGTGCCAGCGGCAGAGGACTAGCGGGGGGGCCAGAGACCCAGTACTTC.

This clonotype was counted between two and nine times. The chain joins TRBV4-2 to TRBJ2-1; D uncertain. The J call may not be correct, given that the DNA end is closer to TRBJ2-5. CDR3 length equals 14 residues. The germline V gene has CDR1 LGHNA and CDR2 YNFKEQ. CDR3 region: CASSQEGSYETQYF. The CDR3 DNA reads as TGTGCCAGCAGCCAAGAGGGTAGCTATGAGACCCAGTACTTC.